The clone carrying this T cell receptor beta chain was picked up a small number of times. The sample is drawn from a study of type 1 regulatory T cells. Study information: T-allo10 is a Tr1-enriched, alloantigen-specific CD4 T cell product made in vitro.

MiXCR, run by TCRdb on the reads, gives a single entry per CDR3 protein. The sample has 80,000 to 100,000 distinct CDR3 sequences, roughly 31% seen once. V shed 5 bases and J 4 bases; nucleotides not matched to a gene: 8. CDR1 is DFQATT, CDR2 SNEGSKA, per germline (reference sequence). There are 15 residues in the CDR3. Sequencing was done on a sample of CD4+ T cells, either the whole sample or a sorted fraction (not recorded which). The sequence was collected from a human donor in good health. The J gene is TRBJ2-7, the V gene TRBV20-1, with TRBD2 matching over 13 bases. CDR3 in DNA: TGCAGTGCTTCAAGGACTAGCGGGAGACGGTACGAGCAGTACTTC. Its translation is CSASRTSGRRYEQYF.